This paragraph reports one TCR beta chain. Its matching antigen is unknown. This record belongs to a study of beta chain features in type 1 diabetes. The overall study: Healthy donors, compared against patients, showed similar age, gender and cell yields.

Whole-study findings and limits: Insertions were fewer and deletions more numerous at VDJ junctions in type 1 diabetes patients. In cDNA sequencing, cells with high TCR expression could be over-represented. People with Type 1 diabetes carried modestly yet significantly shorter TCRB CDR3s in all four CD4+ subsets. The naive, central memory and Treg TCRB repertoires looked more alike in patients than they did in healthy donors.

All of the isolated RNA was reverse transcribed, so expressed TCRB transcripts were sequenced. Method: immunoSEQ multiplex PCR; TCRdb's copy keeps in-frame clones and lacks some. The sample has over 300,000 clones; roughly 8.8% are singletons. Germline V gene data show CDR1 as SQVTM and CDR2 as ANQGSEA. CDR3 size: 13 residues. Deletions cut 3 bases from V and 3 bases from J, with 11 bases between. The chain uses TRBV29-1 and TRBJ1-2; D is undetermined. The source is a man aged 25 to 40 with type 1 diabetes. The source material was central memory CD4+ T cells from blood. CDR3 bases: TGCAGCGTTGATAGAGCTGGGGACTATGGCTACACCTTC. Translation: CSVDRAGDYGYTF.